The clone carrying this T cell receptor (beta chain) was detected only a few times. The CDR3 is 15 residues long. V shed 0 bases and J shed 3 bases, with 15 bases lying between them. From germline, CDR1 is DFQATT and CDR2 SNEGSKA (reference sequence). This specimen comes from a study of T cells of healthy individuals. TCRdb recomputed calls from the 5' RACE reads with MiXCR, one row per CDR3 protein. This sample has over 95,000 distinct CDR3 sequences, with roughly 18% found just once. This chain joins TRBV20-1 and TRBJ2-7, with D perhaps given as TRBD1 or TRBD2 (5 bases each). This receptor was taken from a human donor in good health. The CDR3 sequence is CSARDGRDLNYEQYF. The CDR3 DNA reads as TGCAGTGCTAGAGATGGCCGGGACCTAAACTACGAGCAGTACTTC.